Detailed here is one T cell receptor beta chain. This clonotype was recorded a few times. The clone's antigen remains unknown. Per-base qualities were not stored, and no clone one base away is much larger. This sample was taken from a study of patients and donors after allogeneic stem cell transplantation (dated by TCRdb to about 2020). Deletion took 4 bases off V and 5 bases off J, with a span of 15 bases between the germline ends. The CDR3 has 15 amino acids, counting the end cysteine and phenylalanine. CDR3 DNA is the only sequence kept; it has 45 bases, read in frame from the first base. CDR1 and CDR2 are read off the germline V gene (reference sequence) as DFQATT and SNEGSKA. Libraries came from RT-PCR. The listed sequencing device is NextSeq 550. TCRdb reworked the public reads: Q25 trimming with fastp, MiXCR clone assembly, productive beta chains retained. Entries are consolidated by CDR3 protein sequence, retaining the most common genes and DNA. The sample table lists about 40,000 distinct CDR3 sequences, roughly 29% of them with a count of one. The ten largest clonotypes hold approximately 75% of the sample.

This TCR came from a human donor who was either an allogeneic HSCT recipient or a stem cell or donor lymphocyte infusion donor (not recorded which). It is not recorded whose cells these are; they may come from a transplant donor. The chain uses TRBV20-1 and TRBJ1-6; a confident D gene designation cannot be given. The sequenced sample was blood, either unsorted or a sorted T cell fraction (not recorded which). The CDR3 amino acid sequence is: CSATPAAANNSPLHF. The base sequence is TGCAGTGCTACCCCGGCGGCAGCTAATAATTCACCCCTCCACTTT.